This T cell receptor (beta chain) derives from a study of blood T cell repertoires in COVID-19. J lost 2 bases, V lost 5 bases, and 4 bases had no gene match. This CDR3 region has 15 residues. Germline V gene lookup returns CDR1 SSHAT and CDR2 FNYEAQ (reference sequence). Cohort placement rested on clinical history that participants reported themselves. Cohort 3 donors counted as recovered after two negative PCRs, clearance, or resolved symptoms. Here immunoSEQ multiplex PCR was the method, and the copy in TCRdb shows in-frame clones only, minus some. The sample contains over 250,000 clones, about 89% of which appear only once.

This chain links TRBV7-7 with TRBJ2-5, with TRBD2 matching over 11 bases. This receptor was obtained from a woman aged 25 to 39 who had recovered from COVID-19. The sample taken for sequencing was PBMCs or T cells enriched from blood (not recorded which). This CDR3 is CASSKGLAAQETQYF. The CDR3 DNA sequence: TGTGCCAGCAGCAAGGGACTAGCGGCTCAAGAGACCCAGTACTTC. Looking up the rest from reference TRBV7-7 and TRBJ2-5 gives the full variable domain: GAGVSQSPRYKVTKRGQDVTLRCDPISSHATLYWYQQALGQGPEFLTYFNYEAQPDKSGLPSDRFSAERPEGSISTLTIQRTEQRDSAMYRCASSKGLAAQETQYFGPGTRLLVL.